What follows describes a single TCR beta chain. The antigen remains undetermined. Primed by a sample-barcoded 5' primer and a J-beta primer mix, a second PCR proceeded for about 7 to 11 cycles. Tags on each cDNA molecule came from a template-switch adaptor with 12 random nucleotides. TCRdb processed the 5' RACE reads anew with MiXCR; each CDR3 protein has one entry. The top ten hold about 10% of the sample, which has about 1.6 million distinct CDR3 sequences, almost 35% seen once. This entry is derived from a study of blood T cells in healthy people across ages. Study in general: In model experiments, template switching was able to capture about one barcoded beta molecule for every two T cells that were present.

Notes on the study in general: With donor CMV status unknown, expanded clonotype changes were possibly confounded. More naive CD4+ cells and higher diversity marked long-lived donors relative to aged donors.

This CDR3 has 13 amino acids. The V gene lost 2 bases and the J gene lost 2 bases, with 5 bases spanning the gap. Germline values: CDR1 SGHDN, CDR2 FVKESK. The sequencing sample was made of blood. This receptor was taken from a woman in her thirties in good health. The chain employs TRBV14 and TRBJ2-3; D gene unclear. The CDR3 is CASSQIPTDTQYF. In nucleotides, the CDR3 is TGTGCCAGCAGCCAAATTCCCACAGATACGCAGTATTTT.